This T cell receptor beta chain is drawn from a study of blood T cell repertoires in COVID-19. Study-level information: Samples representing acute and convalescent COVID-19 were sourced from the United States, Italy and Spain. T cells, B-cell-depleted T cells, or PBMCs supplied cDNA or gDNA.

As processed by the authors: Researchers report that nucleated cell counts were estimated from reference gene primer amplification. TCRdb's table, derived via immunoSEQ multiplex PCR, lists solely in-frame clones and lacks some. Clone size and V and J calls were adopted from that table, with D and trimming inferred from the DNA. The sample consists of 62,000 or so clones, 80% to 90% of them appearing once. This CDR3 contains 13 residues. Trimming stripped 3 bases from V and 0 bases from J, with 5 bases between. Germline V CDR1 and CDR2: LGHNT, FRNRAP. The source material was peripheral blood. The clonotype originates from a woman aged 60-75 years with acute or convalescent COVID-19. The chain carries TRBV12-5 and TRBJ1-2, with D uncertain. In DNA form, the CDR3 reads TGTGCTAGTGGTTTACAGACTAACTATGGCTACACCTTC. It translates to CASGLQTNYGYTF. The variable domain in full, with the rest retrieved from reference TRBV12-5 and TRBJ1-2, is DARVTQTPRHKVTEMGQEVTMRCQPILGHNTVFWYRQTMMQGLELLAYFRNRAPLDDSGMPKDRFSAEMPDATLATLKIQPSEPRDSAVYFCASGLQTNYGYTFGSGTRLTVV.